This T cell receptor (beta chain) emerged from a study of identical twins. TCRdb reanalysed the 5' RACE reads using MiXCR and keeps one entry per CDR3 protein. The sample holds roughly 1,500,000 distinct CDR3 sequences, around a third seen once. This clonotype has a handful of counts. The antigen remains unidentified. The CDR3 extends over 14 amino acids. V dropped 3 bases and J dropped 7; count of bases not matched to a gene: 7. Germline V gene lookup returns CDR1 MNHEY and CDR2 SMNVEV (reference sequence). General observations from the study: Conclusions rested on cross-sectional statistics rather than following the same donors.

This TCR came from a newborn girl in good health. The sample consisted of cord blood. This chain connects TRBV27 to TRBJ1-1, with TRBD1 matching 8 bases. The CDR3 loop reads CASSFGQGALEAFF. CDR3 nucleotide sequence: TGTGCCAGCAGTTTCGGTCAGGGGGCTCTTGAAGCTTTCTTT.